The 18 T cell receptor beta chains given below trace back to one sample, sequenced in a study of T cell responses to AZD1222 COVID-19 vaccine. TCRdb keeps only in-frame clones here, not all; method: immunoSEQ multiplex PCR. The table shows roughly 100,000 clones, with approximately 90% occurring only once. Here the sequenced sample was peripheral blood, taken on day 0 of AZD1222 vaccination. The receptors stem from an adult in good health.

This CDR3 reads CASSNRDRGGTDTQYF. The DNA for the CDR3 is TGCGCCAGCAGCAATCGGGACAGGGGAGGCACAGATACGCAGTATTTT. The rearrangement joins TRBV5-1 to TRBJ2-3; 10 bases match TRBD1. CDR1 and CDR2 (germline): SGHRS, YFSETQ. V lost 4 bases, J lost 1 base, and 6 bases stayed unmatched. The CDR3 sequence is 16 residues long.

This rearrangement joins TRBV12-3 or TRBV12-4 to TRBJ1-2; TRBD1 matches at 7 bases. V was clipped by 3 bases and J by 8 bases; unmatched bases: 6. The CDR3 spans 13 residues. The CDR3 region is CASSFTGQLGYTF. The CDR3 coding sequence is TGTGCCAGCAGTTTCACGGGACAGCTGGGCTACACCTTC.

The chain couples TRBV4-1 to TRBJ2-1; 12 positions match TRBD2. The CDR3 has 17 amino acids. With 4 bases clipped from V and 0 bases from J, the junction kept 4 bases outside the gene matches. The V gene's germline CDR1 is MGHRA and CDR2 YSYEKL. Written as DNA, the CDR3 is TGCGCCAGCAGCCTCCCGGGACTAGCGGGCTCCTACAATGAGCAGTTCTTC. It specifies CASSLPGLAGSYNEQFF.

The gene calls are TRBV20-1 and TRBJ2-3; D unclear. Germline V gene sequence: CDR1 DFQATT, CDR2 SNEGSKA (reference sequence). This CDR3 spans 14 amino acids. Trimming took 3 bases from V and 2 from J, leaving 12 bases between them. The CDR3 DNA follows: TGCAGTGCTAGTCTAGGCGCGGACACAGATACGCAGTATTTT. Its protein is CSASLGADTDTQYF.

This chain connects TRBV28 to TRBJ1-6, with 9 nucleotides matching TRBD1. CDR1 and CDR2 from the germline V gene are MDHEN and SYDVKM. After removal of 7 bases from V and 10 bases from J, the junction contained 11 bases not matched to a gene. This CDR3 spans 15 amino acids. CDR3 coding DNA: TGTGCCAGCACCTATTCCGGGACAGGGTCATCACCCCTCCACTTT. Protein: CASTYSGTGSSPLHF. Complete variable domain (other parts from reference TRBV28 and TRBJ1-6): DVKVTQSSRYLVKRTGEKVFLECVQDMDHENMFWYRQDPGLGLRLIYFSYDVKMKEKGDIPEGYSVSREKKERFSLILESASTNQTSMYLCASTYSGTGSSPLHFGNGTRLTVT.

The chain combines TRBV13 with TRBJ2-7; the D gene is possibly TRBD1 (6 bases). The CDR3 has 14 amino acids. Trimming cost V 0 bases and J 9 bases, with 15 bases left between them. Germline V gene data show CDR1 as PRHDT and CDR2 as FYEKMQ (reference sequence). CDR3 nucleotide sequence: TGTGCCAGCAGCTTAGGCCGGACAGAGAAAGGGCAGTACTTC. This sequence encodes CASSLGRTEKGQYF.

The chain has TRBV19 and TRBJ2-3, with D hard to call. Trimming removed 7 bases from V and 1 base from J, with 12 bases in between. Germline V gives CDR1 LNHDA, CDR2 SQIVND (reference sequence). The CDR3 spans 14 residues. CDR3 protein: CASNAPWGTDTQYF. The CDR3 region has the DNA TGTGCCAGTAATGCACCCTGGGGCACAGATACGCAGTATTTT.

This chain joins TRBV5-4 and TRBJ2-2; tentative D call: TRBD1 (5 bases). V lost 0 bases and J lost 6, with 6 bases in between. Germline values: CDR1 SGHNT, CDR2 YYREEE (reference sequence). This CDR3 spans 13 amino acids. CDR3 sequence reads: CASSLVGAGELFF. The CDR3 nucleotides read TGTGCCAGCAGCTTGGTAGGGGCCGGGGAGCTGTTTTTT.

This chain links TRBV5-1 with TRBJ1-1, with TRBD1 as a possible D gene (6 bases). Germline values: CDR1 SGHRS, CDR2 YFSETQ. V lost 0 bases and J 8 bases, leaving 8 bases between the germline ends. The CDR3 runs to 12 residues. The CDR3 nucleotides read TGCGCCAGCAGCTTGGGGCAGGGGGAAGCTTTCTTT. As protein: CASSLGQGEAFF.

This clone was observed once. This chain links TRBV28 with TRBJ1-5; D gene ambiguous. Germline V gene lookup returns CDR1 MDHEN and CDR2 SYDVKM. CDR3 length: 14 residues. Trimming removed 3 bases from V and 3 bases from J, with 9 bases in between. The CDR3, as DNA: TGTGCCAGCAGTTTTGGGCAGTTCAATCAGCCCCAGCATTTT. It codes for CASSFGQFNQPQHF.

The chain carries TRBV7-8 and TRBJ1-4; 7 bases match TRBD1. Trimming at V came to 3 bases and at J to 6 bases, leaving 4 bases not matched to a gene. Germline V lookup: CDR1 SGHVS, CDR2 FQNEAQ. CDR3 length equals 14 residues. CDR3 amino acids: CASSFAGGYEKLFF. In nucleotides, the CDR3 is TGTGCCAGCAGCTTTGCAGGGGGTTATGAAAAACTGTTTTTT.

The CDR3 region is CASSQAGAGGGNQPQHF. The CDR3 region has the DNA TGCGCCAGCAGCCAAGCCGGGGCAGGCGGAGGAAATCAGCCCCAGCATTTT. The chain couples TRBV4-1 to TRBJ1-5; a possible D gene is TRBD1 (5 bases). V was shortened by 1 base and J by 4 bases, with 17 bases between the two germline ends. From germline, CDR1 is MGHRA and CDR2 YSYEKL. The CDR3 is 17 residues long.

The CDR3 DNA sequence: TGTGCCAGCAGTTACACCCCGGACAGGGGAGGTGGCTACACCTTC. It encodes CASSYTPDRGGGYTF. This chain uses TRBV6-5 with TRBJ1-2; 9 bases are a match to TRBD1. J gave up 7 bases and V 2 bases, and 8 bases lay outside the gene matches. Germline CDR1 and CDR2: MNHEY and SVGAGI. This CDR3 is built from 15 residues.

This chain connects TRBV2 to TRBJ2-3; D not certain. V lost 7 bases to trimming and J lost 1 base, with 9 bases between them. The length of the CDR3 is 13 residues. Germline V gene sequence: CDR1 SNHLY, CDR2 FYNNEI. CDR3 nucleotides: TGTGCCAGCAAAGGGTCGCGCACAGATACGCAGTATTTT. The encoded protein is CASKGSRTDTQYF. The full variable domain, rest sourced from reference TRBV2 and TRBJ2-3, is EPEVTQTPSHQVTQMGQEVILRCVPISNHLYFYWYRQILGQKVEFLVSFYNNEISEKSEIFDDQFSVERPDGSNFTLKIRSTKLEDSAMYFCASKGSRTDTQYFGPGTRLTVL.

V gene TRBV19 combines with J gene TRBJ1-5, with a weak D call TRBD1 (6 bases). The CDR3 covers 14 residues. In germline, CDR1 is LNHDA, CDR2 SQIVND (reference sequence). Trimming took 7 bases from V and 4 from J, leaving 14 bases between them. CDR3 coding DNA: TGTGCCAGTACCGAGGGGGGGTGGAATCAGCCCCAGCATTTT. Its protein is CASTEGGWNQPQHF.

The genes are TRBV19 and TRBJ1-5, with a possible D match to TRBD1 (6 bases). The V and J ends lost 7 bases and 6 bases respectively, with 25 bases between them. The CDR3 totals 17 residues. The germline gives CDR1 LNHDA, CDR2 SQIVND (reference sequence). In DNA, the CDR3 is TGTGCCAGTATGGAGAATCAGGGGCTAAGGGTGAGTCAGCCCCAGCATTTT. Its protein is CASMENQGLRVSQPQHF.

V and J are TRBV10-3 and TRBJ2-1, with 7 bases that match TRBD2. The CDR3 has 14 residues. With 6 bases clipped from V and 9 bases from J, the junction kept 11 bases outside the gene matches. The germline CDR1 and CDR2 sequences are ENHRY and SYGVKD. The CDR3 nucleotides are TGTGCCATCAGCTCAAGTACGGGAGGTGGTGAGCAGTTCTTC. The encoded protein is CAISSSTGGGEQFF.

The chain joins TRBV5-4 to TRBJ2-5, with TRBD2 as a possible D gene (6 bases). This CDR3 is 13 amino acids long. The germline V gene encodes CDR1 SGHNT and CDR2 YYREEE (reference sequence). Trimming pared 1 base from V and 4 bases from J, leaving 8 bases between. The CDR3 region is CASSLKAGETQYF. In DNA, the CDR3 is TGTGCCAGCAGCTTGAAAGCGGGAGAGACCCAGTACTTC.